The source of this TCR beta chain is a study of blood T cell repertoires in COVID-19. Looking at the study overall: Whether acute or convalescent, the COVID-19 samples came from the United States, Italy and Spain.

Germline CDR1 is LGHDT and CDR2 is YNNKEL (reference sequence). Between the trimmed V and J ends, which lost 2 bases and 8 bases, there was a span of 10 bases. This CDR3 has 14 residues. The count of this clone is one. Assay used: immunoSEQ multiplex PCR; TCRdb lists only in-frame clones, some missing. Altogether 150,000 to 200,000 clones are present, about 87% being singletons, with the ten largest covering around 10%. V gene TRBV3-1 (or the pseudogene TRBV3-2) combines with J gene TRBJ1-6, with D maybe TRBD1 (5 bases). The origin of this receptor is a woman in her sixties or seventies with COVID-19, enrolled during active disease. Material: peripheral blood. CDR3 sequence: CASSQLRGDSPLHF. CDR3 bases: TGTGCCAGCAGCCAATTGCGGGGGGATTCACCCCTCCACTTT.